This T cell receptor beta chain stems from a study of STAT5B mutations in CD4+ large granular lymphocyte leukemia. The overall study: Among healthy controls, a particular HLA allele went with more CDR3 'QG' motifs. Broader study findings: TRBV06-family usage was enriched in top patient clones (8/27) versus controls (2/35).

Generated by immunoSEQ multiplex PCR, the TCRdb table keeps only in-frame clones and is missing some. The sample records approximately 24,000 clones, roughly 79% being singletons. The V end was cut by 2 bases, the J end by 14 bases, with 14 bases between. Germline CDR1 SGHDT, CDR2 YYEEEE. This CDR3 is built from 13 residues. Concerning this clone: Its antigen remains unknown.

Sequenced: CD4+ T cells from blood buffy coats. This TCR was recovered from a human donor in good health. The chain links TRBV5-6 to TRBJ1-6, with a weak D call TRBD1 (6 bases). For the CDR3, the DNA is TGTGCCAGCAGCTTTCCCGGGGGGCCTTCCCTCCACTTT. Protein: CASSFPGGPSLHF.